This T cell receptor (beta chain) was captured by sequencing in a study of blood T cell repertoires in COVID-19. The CDR3 has 13 residues. CDR1 MGHRA and CDR2 YSYEKL come from the germline V gene. Trimming cost V 6 bases and J 8 bases, with 14 bases left between them. Measured with immunoSEQ multiplex PCR; TCRdb has only the in-frame clones, and not every one. The data show over 250,000 clones, roughly 85% seen once. The receptor's source is a man aged 50 or older with active or convalescent COVID-19. The sequenced sample was peripheral blood. The chain recombines TRBV4-1 with TRBJ2-1; D is possibly TRBD2 (5 bases). The CDR3 is CASSPTRKDEQFF. The DNA for the CDR3 is TGCGCCAGCAGTCCCACTAGGAAGGATGAGCAGTTCTTC.